These 6 T cell receptor beta chains were sequenced from one sample in a study of blood T cell repertoires in COVID-19. Using immunoSEQ multiplex PCR, the repertoire was profiled, and TCRdb retains in-frame clones only, with some absent. This sample has about 310,000 clones, with approximately 91% found just once. Sequencing was performed on PBMCs or T cells enriched from blood (not recorded which). The source of these receptors is a woman aged 40 to 49 who had recovered from COVID-19.

The chain employs TRBV4-3 and TRBJ1-3; D might be TRBD1 (5 bases). The V end was cut by 3 bases, the J end by 0 bases, with 18 bases between. This CDR3 has 18 amino acids. CDR1 LGHNA and CDR2 YSLEER come from the germline V gene. The CDR3 protein is CASSQAAREVTSGNTIYF. The CDR3 bases are TGCGCCAGCAGCCAGGCGGCCAGGGAGGTAACCTCTGGAAACACCATATATTTT.

The chain employs TRBV7-9 and TRBJ2-5, with TRBD2 matching 8 bases. Germline V gives CDR1 SEHNR, CDR2 FQNEAQ (reference sequence). The CDR3 covers 15 residues. V gave up 5 bases and J gave up 3 bases; unmatched junction bases: 8. CDR3 region: CASSPGTSFEETQYF. CDR3 DNA: TGTGCCAGCAGCCCCGGGACTAGTTTTGAAGAGACCCAGTACTTC. Looking up the rest from reference TRBV7-9 and TRBJ2-5 gives the full variable domain: DTGVSQNPRHKITKRGQNVTFRCDPISEHNRLYWYRQTLGQGPEFLTYFQNEAQLEKSRLLSDRFSAERPKGSFSTLEIQRTEQGDSAMYLCASSPGTSFEETQYFGPGTRLLVL.

This clone was found many times. This chain connects TRBV5-1 to TRBJ1-6; TRBD1 matches at 7 bases. The CDR3 extends over 15 amino acids. The J segment lost 5 bases and the V segment lost 2 bases, leaving 4 bases of the junction unmatched. The V gene's germline CDR1 is SGHRS and CDR2 YFSETQ. As DNA, the CDR3 is TGCGCCAGCAGCTTTGGGACAGCCAATAATTCACCCCTCCACTTT. Translated, it gives CASSFGTANNSPLHF.

The rearrangement joins TRBV7-8 to TRBJ1-3; TRBD1 matches 9 bases. The CDR3 extends over 16 amino acids. V gave up 5 bases and J gave up 0 bases; unmatched junction bases: 5. CDR1 and CDR2 (germline): SGHVS, FQNEAQ. DNA for the CDR3: TGTGCCAGCAGCCCTGGACAGGGGTCCTCTGGAAACACCATATATTTT. It is translated as CASSPGQGSSGNTIYF.

In the case of this clone: One end of the junction fails to match germline, which may point to a read error. The V and J genes are TRBV7-7 and TRBJ2-7, with a tentative D call TRBD1 (6 bases). Germline CDR1 reads SSHAT; CDR2 reads FNYEAQ (reference sequence). This CDR3 has 14 residues. The DNA for the CDR3 is TGTGCTAGCAGCTCGCGGACAGAGAACTACGAGCAGTACTTC. It encodes CASSSRTENYEQYF.

This clone has a handful of counts. The chain joins TRBV29-1 to TRBJ2-2, with D perhaps matching TRBD1 (6 bases). With 5 bases removed from V and 3 bases from J, the gap between germline ends came to 13 bases. The CDR3 is 14 residues long. Germline V gives CDR1 SQVTM, CDR2 ANQGSEA. The CDR3 region has the DNA TGCAGCGTTACAGGGACGCCTCACACCGGGGAGCTGTTTTTT. Translation gives CSVTGTPHTGELFF.